A single sample is the source of the 32 T cell receptor beta chains below, sequenced in a study of a mutant IDH1 vaccine in newly diagnosed glioma. Time point given: baseline, week 1 (first vaccination visit). Treatment: pre-vaccination baseline after standard-of-care therapy. TCRdb's table, derived via immunoSEQ multiplex PCR, lists solely in-frame clones and lacks some. The sample lists some 38,000 clones; roughly 78% were seen once. The starting material was PBMCs, obtained from a glioma patient treated with radiotherapy, temozolomide or both. The receptors come from a man aged 35 to 55 with glioma. Some clones in this sample may be carry-over from other donors' samples.

J is TRBJ1-2 and V is TRBV19, with D uncertain. The germline CDR1 and CDR2 sequences are LNHDA and SQIVND (reference sequence). V was pared by 3 bases and J by 5 bases, with 16 bases between. The CDR3 is 15 amino acids. The CDR3 region has the DNA TGTGCCAGTAGTATTCCTCTCGTGGCAGATTATGGCTACACCTTC. Translation gives CASSIPLVADYGYTF.

The V call is TRBV2, the J call TRBJ1-3, with D unclear. Germline CDR1 and CDR2: SNHLY and FYNNEI. The germline V and J ends were trimmed by 5 bases and 2 bases, with 16 bases remaining between them. The CDR3 loop spans 16 amino acids. Here the CDR3 reads CASSPGFGLAGNTIYF. The CDR3 bases are TGTGCCAGCAGTCCGGGATTCGGATTGGCTGGAAACACCATATATTTT.

This chain uses TRBV30 with TRBJ1-3; D is undetermined. The CDR3 spans 13 residues. Germline loops: CDR1 GTSNPN, CDR2 SVGIG (reference sequence). The V and J ends lost 1 base and 4 bases respectively, with 8 bases between them. The CDR3 region has the DNA TGTGCCTGGAGTGGGGAATCAGGAAACACCATATATTTT. Translating gives CAWSGESGNTIYF.

In this sample, this clone turned up a few times. V and J are TRBV9 and TRBJ1-1, with D perhaps TRBD1 (6 bases). This CDR3 is 14 amino acids long. Trimming took off 0 bases at V and 4 bases at J, with 10 bases between the two ends. From germline, CDR1 is SGDLS and CDR2 YYNGEE. The CDR3, as DNA: TGTGCCAGCAGCGTAGCTTGGGGGCTCACTGAAGCTTTCTTT. Protein: CASSVAWGLTEAFF.

The V call is TRBV2, the J call TRBJ2-3; either TRBD1 or TRBD2 may fit D (5 bases each). The germline V gene encodes CDR1 SNHLY and CDR2 FYNNEI. This CDR3 comprises 14 residues. Trimming took 9 bases from V and 0 from J, leaving 13 bases between them. The CDR3 DNA reads as TGTGCCAGTGGTTGGGGGTCGAGCACAGATACGCAGTATTTT. Amino acid sequence: CASGWGSSTDTQYF.

The chain combines TRBV27 with TRBJ2-5; 9 bases agree with TRBD2. CDR1 is MNHEY, CDR2 SMNVEV, per germline (reference sequence). Trimming at V came to 4 bases and at J to 4 bases, leaving 13 bases not matched to a gene. This CDR3 contains 17 residues. The CDR3 sequence: CASSSRRGRGGVETQYF. The CDR3, as DNA: TGTGCCAGCAGTTCAAGGCGGGGGCGGGGGGGCGTAGAGACCCAGTACTTC.

The chain couples TRBV5-4 to TRBJ1-2; perhaps TRBD1 as D (6 bases). The germline V and J ends were trimmed by 3 bases and 3 bases, with 15 bases remaining between them. CDR1 and CDR2 (germline): SGHNT, YYREEE (reference sequence). This CDR3 has 15 residues. As DNA, the CDR3 is TGTGCCAGCAGCTCAAACCCTGACAGGCACTATGGCTACACCTTC. It yields the protein CASSSNPDRHYGYTF.

This chain connects TRBV7-2 to TRBJ2-1; TRBD2 aligns across 8 bases. Looked up from germline, CDR1 is SGHTA and CDR2 is FQGNSA. CDR3 length: 16 amino acids. Germline trimming cut 5 bases from V and 3 bases from J; bases unmatched to any gene: 9. The CDR3 loop is CASSLRLARHYNEQFF. For the CDR3, the DNA is TGTGCCAGCAGCCTGAGACTAGCGAGACACTACAATGAGCAGTTCTTC.

This chain links TRBV7-8 with TRBJ2-2; unclear D gene. Trimming took 2 bases from V and 0 from J, leaving 7 bases between them. Germline CDR1 and CDR2: SGHVS and FQNEAQ. This CDR3 contains 15 residues. CDR3 sequence (DNA): TGTGCCAGCAGCTTATCCGGACCGAACACCGGGGAGCTGTTTTTT. It encodes CASSLSGPNTGELFF.

This chain links TRBV6-5 with TRBJ1-1; 8 nucleotides agree with TRBD1. The junction had 6 bases not matched to a gene; V was cut back by 4 bases and J by 8 bases. This CDR3 spans 13 amino acids. The germline V gene encodes CDR1 MNHEY and CDR2 SVGAGI. The CDR3 DNA follows: TGTGCCAGCAGTTTGCCCAGACAGGGGGAAGCTTTCTTT. It codes for CASSLPRQGEAFF.

This sequence joins TRBV21-1 and TRBJ1-6; the table's TRBD1 call for D was not verified on the DNA. TRBV21-1 has pseudogene status. The CDR3 runs to 19 residues. DNA of the CDR3: TGTGCCAGCAGCAAAGTAATGCAGGGGGCGCGGAGTTTCAATTCACCCCTCCACTTT. Its protein is CASSKVMQGARSFNSPLHF.

The rearrangement joins TRBV7-2 to TRBJ1-1; 8 bases align to TRBD1. This CDR3 has 15 amino acids. V lost 5 bases, J lost 4 bases, and 9 bases stayed unmatched. The germline gives CDR1 SGHTA, CDR2 FQGNSA. Here the CDR3 DNA reads TGTGCCAGCAGCCCCCAGACAGGGGTGGCCACTGAAGCTTTCTTT. Residues: CASSPQTGVATEAFF. Full variable domain (remainder filled in from reference TRBV7-2 and TRBJ1-1): GAGVSQSPSNKVTEKGKDVELRCDPISGHTALYWYRQSLGQGLEFLIYFQGNSAPDKSGLPSDRFSAERTGGSVSTLTIQRTQQEDSAVYLCASSPQTGVATEAFFGQGTRLTVV.

This chain connects TRBV10-3 to TRBJ2-3, with 9 bases identical to TRBD1. The CDR3 spans 14 residues. The germline V gene has CDR1 ENHRY and CDR2 SYGVKD. The junction had 4 bases not matched to a gene; V was cut back by 6 bases and J by 3 bases. The CDR3 nucleotides read TGTGCCATCAGCGGGACAGGGTTTACAGATACGCAGTATTTT. It translates to CAISGTGFTDTQYF.

This chain uses TRBV6-1 with TRBJ1-5; 8 bases are shared with TRBD1. CDR3 size: 15 residues. In germline, CDR1 is MNHNS, CDR2 SASEGT. Trimming took 0 bases from V and 5 from J; bases not matched to a gene: 3. The CDR3 reads CASSEAGTGHQPQHF. The CDR3 DNA is TGTGCCAGCAGTGAAGCGGGGACAGGCCATCAGCCCCAGCATTTT.

The CDR3 is CASSLGRTYNEQFF. DNA of the CDR3: TGTGCCAGCAGCTTAGGCAGAACCTACAATGAGCAGTTCTTC. This chain connects TRBV7-8 to TRBJ2-1; D unclear. The germline CDR1 and CDR2 sequences are SGHVS and FQNEAQ. The V and J ends lost 1 base and 2 bases respectively, with 6 bases between them. The CDR3 spans 14 residues.

V usage is TRBV7-2 and J usage is TRBJ2-7; D may be TRBD2 (6 bases). CDR1 is SGHTA and CDR2 is FQGNSA in the germline V gene. The CDR3 runs 14 residues. V was cut by 5 bases and J by 2 bases, with 13 bases left in between. The CDR3 DNA sequence: TGTGCCAGCAGCCACCTAGCGCTAACCTACGAGCAGTACTTC. Translating gives CASSHLALTYEQYF. Full variable domain (remainder filled in from reference TRBV7-2 and TRBJ2-7): GAGVSQSPSNKVTEKGKDVELRCDPISGHTALYWYRQSLGQGLEFLIYFQGNSAPDKSGLPSDRFSAERTGGSVSTLTIQRTQQEDSAVYLCASSHLALTYEQYFGPGTRLTVT.

The chain joins TRBV9 to TRBJ1-1, with D hard to call. CDR3 size: 12 residues. Trimming took off 6 bases at V and 4 bases at J, with 10 bases between the two ends. CDR1 SGDLS and CDR2 YYNGEE come from the germline V gene. The CDR3 is CASKKEGTEAFF. CDR3 nucleotide sequence: TGTGCCAGCAAGAAGGAGGGCACTGAAGCTTTCTTT.

The sample holds a few counts of this clone. The J gene is TRBJ1-1, the V gene TRBV5-1; 7 bases fit TRBD1. CDR3 length: 14 residues. With V trimmed by 4 bases and J by 0 bases, 3 bases remained unmatched. Germline loops: CDR1 SGHRS, CDR2 YFSETQ. The CDR3 is CASSGTAMNTEAFF. In DNA, the CDR3 is TGCGCCAGCAGCGGGACAGCTATGAACACTGAAGCTTTCTTT. Supplemented by reference TRBV5-1 and TRBJ1-1, the full variable domain reads KAGVTQTPRYLIKTRGQQVTLSCSPISGHRSVSWYQQTPGQGLQFLFEYFSETQRNKGNFPGRFSGRQFSNSRSEMNVSTLELGDSALYLCASSGTAMNTEAFFGQGTRLTVV.

V usage is TRBV10-3 and J usage is TRBJ2-7; possible D gene TRBD1, 6 bases. The CDR3 sequence is 13 residues long. Trimming pared 8 bases from V and 6 bases from J, leaving 17 bases between. Germline CDR1 reads ENHRY; CDR2 reads SYGVKD. The CDR3 DNA reads as TGTGCCATCCAAAGGGACACCGGCGGCGAGCAGTACTTC. Its translation: CAIQRDTGGEQYF.

The chain employs TRBV2 and TRBJ1-2; maybe TRBD1 (5 bases). This CDR3 contains 16 residues. With 4 bases removed from V and 7 bases from J, the gap between germline ends came to 22 bases. Germline CDR1 reads SNHLY; CDR2 reads FYNNEI. CDR3 in amino acids: CASSVPTSPRGGGYTF. The CDR3 nucleotides are TGTGCCAGCAGTGTTCCTACAAGCCCCCGGGGGGGTGGCTACACCTTC.

The V gene is TRBV7-9, the J gene TRBJ2-7; D is possibly TRBD1 (5 bases). CDR1 and CDR2 (germline): SEHNR, FQNEAQ (reference sequence). V was trimmed by 2 bases and J by 4 bases, leaving 9 bases between them. This CDR3 spans 13 amino acids. The CDR3 is CASSLRDSYEQYF. For the CDR3, the DNA is TGTGCCAGCAGCTTACGCGACAGTTACGAGCAGTACTTC.

This rearrangement joins TRBV5-3 to TRBJ1-1; maybe TRBD1 (5 bases). TRBV5-3 is placed among ORFs of uncertain function. The CDR3 is 16 residues long. V dropped 0 bases and J dropped 3 bases, with 15 bases sitting between them. CDR3 protein: CARSLAPGWLDTEAFF. The CDR3 nucleotides read TGTGCCAGAAGCTTGGCGCCAGGGTGGTTGGACACTGAAGCTTTCTTT.

The rearrangement joins TRBV7-2 to TRBJ2-7; D ambiguous. Looked up from germline, CDR1 is SGHTA and CDR2 is FQGNSA. The CDR3 runs to 16 residues. V lost 0 bases and J 1 base, leaving 13 bases between the germline ends. CDR3 sequence: CASSLAAWVGSYEQYF. CDR3 nucleotide sequence: TGTGCCAGCAGCTTAGCGGCGTGGGTAGGTTCCTACGAGCAGTACTTC. The full variable domain, its missing parts supplied by reference TRBV7-2 and TRBJ2-7, is GAGVSQSPSNKVTEKGKDVELRCDPISGHTALYWYRQSLGQGLEFLIYFQGNSAPDKSGLPSDRFSAERTGGSVSTLTIQRTQQEDSAVYLCASSLAAWVGSYEQYFGPGTRLTVT.

The chain combines TRBV5-6 with TRBJ1-3; D remains ambiguous. Germline V lookup: CDR1 SGHDT, CDR2 YYEEEE. The CDR3 runs 13 residues. V lost 4 bases, J lost 4 bases, and 9 bases lay in between. The CDR3 reads CASSPGWGNTIYF. The CDR3 region has the DNA TGTGCCAGCAGCCCAGGTTGGGGAAACACCATATATTTT.

This clone is labeled medium-sized. The rearrangement uses TRBV29-1 and TRBJ2-1; tentative D call: TRBD2 (6 bases). The germline CDR1 and CDR2 sequences are SQVTM and ANQGSEA. The CDR3 runs to 14 residues. The V and J ends lost 3 bases and 0 bases respectively, with 9 bases between them. This CDR3 is CSVDGTDSYNEQFF. The DNA for the CDR3 is TGCAGCGTTGACGGGACTGACTCCTACAATGAGCAGTTCTTC.

This chain joins TRBV9 and TRBJ1-5; unclear D gene. CDR1 and CDR2 (germline): SGDLS, YYNGEE. This CDR3 contains 13 residues. Trimming removed 0 bases from V and 7 bases from J, with 8 bases in between. The CDR3 reads CASSVAAGQPQHF. CDR3 in DNA: TGTGCCAGCAGCGTAGCGGCGGGGCAGCCCCAGCATTTT.

This chain links TRBV30 with TRBJ2-2; the D gene could be TRBD1 or TRBD2 (5 bases each). Germline V lookup: CDR1 GTSNPN, CDR2 SVGIG (reference sequence). Trimming took off 4 bases at V and 1 base at J, with 10 bases between the two ends. The CDR3 is 14 residues long. The CDR3 DNA follows: TGTGCCTGGAATTCTGGGGGGAACACCGGGGAGCTGTTTTTT. This sequence encodes CAWNSGGNTGELFF.

The rearrangement joins TRBV7-9 to TRBJ1-6, with D possibly being TRBD1 (5 bases). Germline CDR1 reads SEHNR; CDR2 reads FQNEAQ (reference sequence). This CDR3 is built from 11 residues. Trimming pared 1 base from V and 17 bases from J, leaving 9 bases between. DNA for the CDR3: TGTGCCAGCAGCTTAGGGGGACTTTTCCACTTT. Its translation: CASSLGGLFHF.

This clone was seen a few times. The CDR3 DNA reads as TGCGCCAGCAGCCAAGATCGCCAGACTGAAGCTTTCTTT. Protein sequence: CASSQDRQTEAFF. The V gene is TRBV4-3, the J gene TRBJ1-1; D unclear. In germline, CDR1 is LGHNA, CDR2 YSLEER. The CDR3 has 13 amino acids. V dropped 0 bases and J dropped 5 bases, with 7 bases sitting between them.

The CDR3 here is CASSTGTGRTDTQYF. The CDR3 bases are TGTGCCAGCAGCACTGGGACAGGGAGGACAGATACGCAGTATTTT. The chain couples TRBV11-3 to TRBJ2-3; TRBD1 agrees at 9 bases. The junction had 6 bases not matched to a gene; V was cut back by 5 bases and J by 3 bases. Germline V gene sequence: CDR1 SGHNT, CDR2 YENEEA. CDR3 length equals 15 residues.

The rearrangement joins TRBV6-5 to TRBJ1-1; D perhaps matches TRBD1 (6 bases). Trimming stripped 5 bases from V and 5 bases from J, with 12 bases between. CDR3 length: 13 residues. Per the germline V gene, CDR1 is MNHEY and CDR2 is SVGAGI. The CDR3 region is CASSRYRETEAFF. CDR3 sequence (DNA): TGTGCCAGCAGTCGGTACAGGGAAACTGAAGCTTTCTTT.

The chain couples TRBV7-9 to TRBJ2-7; D may be TRBD1 or TRBD2 (6 bases each). The CDR3 runs 18 residues. The germline V gene encodes CDR1 SEHNR and CDR2 FQNEAQ (reference sequence). The V and J ends lost 3 bases and 5 bases respectively, with 26 bases between them. In DNA form, the CDR3 reads TGTGCCAGCAGCTTCCTGCAAGGAGGGGGGTCCCTGGGCCACGAGCAGTACTTC. Encoded protein: CASSFLQGGGSLGHEQYF.